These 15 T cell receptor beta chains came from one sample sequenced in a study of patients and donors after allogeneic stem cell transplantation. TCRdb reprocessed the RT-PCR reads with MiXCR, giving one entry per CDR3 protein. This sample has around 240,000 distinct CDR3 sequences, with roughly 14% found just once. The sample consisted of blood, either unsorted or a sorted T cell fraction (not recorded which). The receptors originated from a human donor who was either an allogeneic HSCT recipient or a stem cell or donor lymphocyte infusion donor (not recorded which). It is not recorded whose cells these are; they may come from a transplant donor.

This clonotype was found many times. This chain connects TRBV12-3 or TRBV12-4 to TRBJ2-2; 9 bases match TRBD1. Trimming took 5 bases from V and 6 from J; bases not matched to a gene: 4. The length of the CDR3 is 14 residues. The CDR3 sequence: CASSVDRGPGELFF. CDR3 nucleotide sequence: TGTGCCAGCAGTGTGGACAGGGGACCCGGGGAGCTGTTTTTT.

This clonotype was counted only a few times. The DNA of the CDR3 is TGTGCCAGCAGGGAGCACGGGGGCGCGAATGAAAAACTGTTTTTT. This gives the protein CASREHGGANEKLFF. This chain uses TRBV12-3 or TRBV12-4 with TRBJ1-4, with D maybe TRBD1 (6 bases). CDR3 size: 15 residues. Trimming removed 6 bases from V and 5 bases from J, with 16 bases in between.

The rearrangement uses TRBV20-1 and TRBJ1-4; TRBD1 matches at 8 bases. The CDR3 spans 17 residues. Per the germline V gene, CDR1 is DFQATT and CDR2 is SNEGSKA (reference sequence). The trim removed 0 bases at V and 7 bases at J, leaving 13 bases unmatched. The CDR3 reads CSARETRVDRVREKLFF. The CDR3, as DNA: TGCAGTGCTAGAGAAACCCGAGTGGACAGGGTCCGTGAAAAACTGTTTTTT.

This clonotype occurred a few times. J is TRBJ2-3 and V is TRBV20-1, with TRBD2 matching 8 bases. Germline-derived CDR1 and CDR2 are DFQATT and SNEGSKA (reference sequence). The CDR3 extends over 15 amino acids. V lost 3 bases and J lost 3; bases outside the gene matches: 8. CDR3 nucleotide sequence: TGCAGTGCTAGTCTGTCGGGAGGGGGTACAGATACGCAGTATTTT. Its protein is CSASLSGGGTDTQYF.

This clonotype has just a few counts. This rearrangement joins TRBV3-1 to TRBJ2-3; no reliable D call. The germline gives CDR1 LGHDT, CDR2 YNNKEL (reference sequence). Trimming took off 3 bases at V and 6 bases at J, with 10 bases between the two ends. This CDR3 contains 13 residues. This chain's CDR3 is CASSQSAVDTQYF. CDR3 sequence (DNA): TGTGCCAGCAGCCAGTCGGCGGTCGATACGCAGTATTTT.

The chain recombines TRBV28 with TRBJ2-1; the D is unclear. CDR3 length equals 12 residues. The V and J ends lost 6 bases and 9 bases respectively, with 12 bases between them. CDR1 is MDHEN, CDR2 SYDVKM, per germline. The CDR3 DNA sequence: TGTGCCAGCAGCCCGCTAGGGCCTGAGCAGTTCTTC. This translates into CASSPLGPEQFF.

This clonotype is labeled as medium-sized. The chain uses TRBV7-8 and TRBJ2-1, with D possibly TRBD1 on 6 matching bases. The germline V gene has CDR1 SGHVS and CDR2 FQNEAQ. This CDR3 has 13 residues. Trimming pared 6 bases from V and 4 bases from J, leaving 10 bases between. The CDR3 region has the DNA TGTGCCAGCAGGATGGGGGCTTACAATGAGCAGTTCTTC. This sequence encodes CASRMGAYNEQFF.

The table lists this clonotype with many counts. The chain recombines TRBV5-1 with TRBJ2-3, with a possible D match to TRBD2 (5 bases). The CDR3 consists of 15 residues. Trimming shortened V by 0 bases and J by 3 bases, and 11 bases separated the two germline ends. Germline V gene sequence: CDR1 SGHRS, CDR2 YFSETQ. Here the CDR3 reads CASSLEERQTDTQYF. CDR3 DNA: TGCGCCAGCAGCTTGGAGGAGCGGCAGACAGATACGCAGTATTTT. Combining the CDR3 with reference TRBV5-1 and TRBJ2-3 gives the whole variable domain KAGVTQTPRYLIKTRGQQVTLSCSPISGHRSVSWYQQTPGQGLQFLFEYFSETQRNKGNFPGRFSGRQFSNSRSEMNVSTLELGDSALYLCASSLEERQTDTQYFGPGTRLTVL.

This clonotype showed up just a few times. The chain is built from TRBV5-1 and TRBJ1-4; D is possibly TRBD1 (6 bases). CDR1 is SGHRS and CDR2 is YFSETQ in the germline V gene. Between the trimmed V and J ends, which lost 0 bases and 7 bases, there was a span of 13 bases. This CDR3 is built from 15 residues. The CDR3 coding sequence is TGCGCCAGCAGCTTGGCCGGAGGGGGTAGTGAAAAACTGTTTTTT. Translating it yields CASSLAGGGSEKLFF.

CDR3 amino acids: CASDRGTGGTQYF. CDR3 nucleotides: TGTGCCAGCGATCGGGGGACAGGAGGGACCCAGTACTTC. The chain employs TRBV7-9 and TRBJ2-5; TRBD1 agrees at 8 bases. Germline loops: CDR1 SEHNR, CDR2 FQNEAQ (reference sequence). The V segment lost 8 bases and the J segment 7 bases; nucleotides outside the gene matches: 9. The CDR3 consists of 13 residues.

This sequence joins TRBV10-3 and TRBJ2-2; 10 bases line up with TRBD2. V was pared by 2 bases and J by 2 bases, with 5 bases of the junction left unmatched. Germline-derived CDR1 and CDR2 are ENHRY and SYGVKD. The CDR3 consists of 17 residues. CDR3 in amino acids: CAISEGPSGGNTGELFF. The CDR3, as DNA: TGTGCCATCAGTGAGGGGCCTAGCGGGGGCAACACCGGGGAGCTGTTTTTT.

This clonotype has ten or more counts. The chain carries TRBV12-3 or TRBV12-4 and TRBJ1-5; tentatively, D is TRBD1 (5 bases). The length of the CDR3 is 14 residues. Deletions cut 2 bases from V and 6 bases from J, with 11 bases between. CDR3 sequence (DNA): TGTGCCAGCAGTTTAATGGGGGGTGGTCAGCCCCAGCATTTT. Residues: CASSLMGGGQPQHF.

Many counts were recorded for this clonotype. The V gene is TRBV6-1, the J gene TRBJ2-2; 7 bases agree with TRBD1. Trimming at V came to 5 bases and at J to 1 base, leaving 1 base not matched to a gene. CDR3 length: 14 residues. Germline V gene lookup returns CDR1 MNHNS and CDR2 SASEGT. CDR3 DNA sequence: TGTGCCAGCAGTCGACAGGGGAACACCGGGGAGCTGTTTTTT. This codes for CASSRQGNTGELFF.

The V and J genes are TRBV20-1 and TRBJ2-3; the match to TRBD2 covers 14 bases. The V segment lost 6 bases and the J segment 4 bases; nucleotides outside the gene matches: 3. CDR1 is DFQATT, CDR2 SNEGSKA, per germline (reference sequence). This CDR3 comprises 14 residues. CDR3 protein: CSARLAGGPDTQYF. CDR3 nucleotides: TGCAGTGCGAGACTAGCGGGGGGGCCAGATACGCAGTATTTT.

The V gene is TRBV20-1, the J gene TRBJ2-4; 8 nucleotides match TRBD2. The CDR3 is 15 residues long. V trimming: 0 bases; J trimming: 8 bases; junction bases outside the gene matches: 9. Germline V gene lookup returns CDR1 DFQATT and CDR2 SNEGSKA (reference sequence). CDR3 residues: CSAREFGGGQDIQYF. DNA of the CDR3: TGCAGTGCTAGAGAGTTCGGGGGGGGCCAGGACATTCAGTACTTC.